The 30 T cell receptor beta chains in this list originate from one sample, sequenced in a study of blood T cells in healthy people across ages. Then a second PCR, running roughly 7 to 11 cycles, was carried out with a sample-barcoded 5' primer and a J-beta primer mix. TCRdb independently ran MiXCR on the 5' RACE reads; one entry per CDR3 protein. The sample lists 600,000 or so distinct CDR3 sequences, 45% to 55% seen once, with about 22% in the top ten. The sample comprised blood. The receptors were gathered from an elderly man in good health.

The gene calls are TRBV9 and TRBJ2-2; D is unresolved. Germline loops: CDR1 SGDLS, CDR2 YYNGEE. With 4 bases removed from V and 5 bases from J, the gap between germline ends came to 9 bases. The CDR3 is 13 amino acids. The CDR3 bases are TGTGCCAGCAGCCCAACCGGAACCGGGGAGCTGTTTTTT. Protein sequence: CASSPTGTGELFF.

The chain employs TRBV9 and TRBJ2-5; D may be TRBD1 (5 bases). The DNA end is a closer match to TRBJ2-4, so the J assignment may be wrong. The germline V gene has CDR1 SGDLS and CDR2 YYNGEE. The CDR3 totals 17 residues. The CDR3 coding sequence is TGTGCCAGCAGCGTAGGGGGCGAGAGGTTGACCAAAAACATTCAGTACTTC. Amino acids: CASSVGGERLTKNIQYF.

This chain links TRBV30 with TRBJ1-2; tentatively, D is TRBD1 (5 bases). This CDR3 spans 13 amino acids. Between the trimmed V and J ends, which lost 0 bases and 3 bases, there was a span of 8 bases. From germline, CDR1 is GTSNPN and CDR2 SVGIG (reference sequence). This CDR3 reads CAWSVGPHYGYTF. Written as DNA, the CDR3 is TGTGCCTGGAGTGTGGGGCCCCACTATGGCTACACCTTC.

This clonotype was detected only a few times. The gene calls are TRBV20-1 and TRBJ2-3; the D gene is possibly TRBD2 (6 bases). The length of the CDR3 is 15 residues. Germline CDR1 and CDR2: DFQATT and SNEGSKA (reference sequence). Trimming took off 5 bases at V and 8 bases at J, with 23 bases between the two ends. CDR3 sequence (DNA): TGCAGTGCTCCCCTCCCCACCCGCGGGGTAGGTACGCAGTATTTT. It translates to CSAPLPTRGVGTQYF.

V usage is TRBV12-3 or TRBV12-4 and J usage is TRBJ1-1; D gene ambiguous. V lost 5 bases, J lost 4 bases, and 17 bases lay in between. The CDR3 is made up of 15 amino acids. CDR3 DNA sequence: TGTGCCAGCAGTCGCCGAGGCGGGCCGGGCACTGAAGCTTTCTTT. Translated, it gives CASSRRGGPGTEAFF.

The chain recombines TRBV5-1 with TRBJ1-5, with no clear D. This CDR3 contains 13 residues. Between the trimmed V and J ends, which lost 1 base and 5 bases, there was a span of 7 bases. In germline, CDR1 is SGHRS, CDR2 YFSETQ. This CDR3 is CASSLHGDQPQHF. Written as DNA, the CDR3 is TGCGCCAGCAGCTTGCATGGTGATCAGCCCCAGCATTTT. The full variable domain, its missing parts supplied by reference TRBV5-1 and TRBJ1-5, is KAGVTQTPRYLIKTRGQQVTLSCSPISGHRSVSWYQQTPGQGLQFLFEYFSETQRNKGNFPGRFSGRQFSNSRSEMNVSTLELGDSALYLCASSLHGDQPQHFGDGTRLSIL.

With regard to this clonotype: A junction boundary mismatches the germline segment, possibly from a read error. The rearrangement links TRBV15 to TRBJ2-7; D is perhaps TRBD1 or TRBD2 (5 bases each). The CDR3 runs to 17 residues. CDR1 is LNHNV, CDR2 YYDKDF, per germline (reference sequence). DNA for the CDR3: TGTACCACCAGCAGAGATTTGGATCGGGGCCGGATTTTCGAGCAGTACTTC. Translated: CTTSRDLDRGRIFEQYF.

This clonotype appeared a few times. The chain employs TRBV6-5 and TRBJ1-2; 7 nucleotides align to TRBD1. V was pared by 2 bases and J by 2 bases, with 2 bases of the junction left unmatched. The length of the CDR3 is 14 residues. Germline values: CDR1 MNHEY, CDR2 SVGAGI. This chain's CDR3 is CASSYRGPNYGYTF. CDR3 coding DNA: TGTGCCAGCAGTTACAGGGGGCCCAACTATGGCTACACCTTC.

At least ten counts were recorded for this clonotype. The chain joins TRBV6-5 to TRBJ2-5; no reliable D call. The CDR3 sequence is 14 residues long. Trimming stripped 8 bases from V and 5 bases from J, with 18 bases between. Germline-derived CDR1 and CDR2 are MNHEY and SVGAGI. The chain's CDR3 is CASGGRAIGETQYF. The CDR3 DNA reads as TGTGCCAGCGGTGGCCGGGCGATAGGGGAGACCCAGTACTTC.

This chain links TRBV7-9 with TRBJ1-4; D is unresolved. V dropped 1 base and J dropped 6 bases, with 12 bases sitting between them. CDR1 is SEHNR and CDR2 is FQNEAQ in the germline V gene (reference sequence). CDR3 length equals 15 residues. The CDR3, as DNA: TGTGCCAGCAGCTTAGGTTCAGGAGACTATGAAAAACTGTTTTTT. Translating gives CASSLGSGDYEKLFF.

The rearrangement joins TRBV4-3 to TRBJ2-7, with TRBD1 matching 9 bases. The V and J ends lost 3 bases and 0 bases, in that order; junction bases with no gene match: 3. The CDR3 is 15 residues long. Germline lookup yields CDR1 LGHNA and CDR2 YSLEER. The CDR3 nucleotides are TGCGCCAGCAGCCAGCGGACAGGGGCCTCCTACGAGCAGTACTTC. This gives the protein CASSQRTGASYEQYF.

This clonotype has only a few counts. The rearrangement links TRBV12-3 or TRBV12-4 to TRBJ2-3; 7 bases fit TRBD2. This CDR3 region has 14 residues. Trimming took 4 bases from V and 5 from J; bases not matched to a gene: 6. The CDR3 DNA follows: TGTGCCAGCAGTTGGAGCGGGGCCCGAGATACGCAGTATTTT. This encodes CASSWSGARDTQYF.

This rearrangement joins TRBV7-2 to TRBJ2-3; the D is unclear. There are 13 residues in the CDR3. Trimming took off 2 bases at V and 6 bases at J, with 9 bases between the two ends. Germline V gives CDR1 SGHTA, CDR2 FQGNSA. The CDR3 loop is CASSLNPADTQYF. CDR3 sequence (DNA): TGTGCCAGCAGCTTAAACCCAGCGGATACGCAGTATTTT.

Only a few counts were recorded for this clonotype. The CDR3 DNA sequence: TGTGCCAGCAGGGCCTTACAGGGTTCGGACACCGGGGAGCTGTTTTTT. Its translation: CASRALQGSDTGELFF. The chain joins TRBV6-5 to TRBJ2-2; TRBD1 is a possible D gene (6 bases). The CDR3 runs 16 residues. V was trimmed by 6 bases and J by 3 bases, leaving 17 bases between them. Germline CDR1 and CDR2: MNHEY and SVGAGI.

As regards this clonotype: Germline and junction disagree at one end, which may indicate a read error. This chain uses TRBV6-6 with TRBJ2-1; 14 bases agree with TRBD2. The end of the DNA aligns better with TRBJ2-7, so the J call may be wrong. This CDR3 region has 15 residues. Per the germline V gene, CDR1 is MNHNY and CDR2 is SVGAGI (reference sequence). This chain's CDR3 is CAGSYPGLAGAEQYF. The CDR3 coding sequence is TGTGCCGGCAGTTACCCGGGACTAGCGGGGGCTGAGCAGTACTTC.

This clonotype occurred a few times. This chain joins TRBV20-1 and TRBJ2-1; 11 bases are shared with TRBD2. CDR1 and CDR2 (germline): DFQATT, SNEGSKA (reference sequence). J was trimmed by 8 bases and V by 5 bases; bases with no gene match: 8. This CDR3 region has 14 residues. CDR3 DNA: TGCAGTGCTTTTAGCGGGAGGGCCATCGATGAGCAGTTCTTC. It yields the protein CSAFSGRAIDEQFF.

The chain is built from TRBV7-2 and TRBJ2-7; 8 nucleotides agree with TRBD1. Trimming at V came to 1 base and at J to 5 bases, leaving 4 bases not matched to a gene. CDR1 is SGHTA, CDR2 FQGNSA, per germline. The CDR3 loop spans 14 amino acids. CDR3 sequence reads: CASSLDRGVDEQYF. The CDR3 DNA reads TGTGCCAGCAGCTTAGACAGGGGGGTCGACGAGCAGTACTTC.

This clonotype was detected only a few times. The chain is built from TRBV6-5 and TRBJ1-5; D is unresolved. The CDR3 loop spans 15 amino acids. Deletions cut 1 base from V and 3 bases from J, with 10 bases between. Germline assignment: CDR1 MNHEY and CDR2 SVGAGI. DNA of the CDR3: TGTGCCAGCAGTTACTATTTGGGAGACAATCAGCCCCAGCATTTT. It translates to CASSYYLGDNQPQHF.

This clonotype was detected many times. The chain carries TRBV6-5 and TRBJ1-1, with D possibly being TRBD1 (5 bases). This CDR3 has 15 residues. The V and J ends lost 2 bases and 4 bases respectively, with 14 bases between them. Germline V lookup: CDR1 MNHEY, CDR2 SVGAGI. CDR3 coding DNA: TGTGCCAGCAGTTACGAACCGAAAGGGGCCACTGAAGCTTTCTTT. Its translation is CASSYEPKGATEAFF.

The sample holds a few counts of this clonotype. CDR3 nucleotide sequence: TGTGCCAGCAGTCCCCGCCGGCGCGGGGGGCTACCCTCCTACAATGAGCAGTTCTTC. Residues: CASSPRRRGGLPSYNEQFF. The chain joins TRBV12-3 or TRBV12-4 to TRBJ2-1; 8 nucleotides line up with TRBD2. The CDR3 is made up of 19 amino acids. The V gene end was trimmed by 5 bases and the J gene end by 0 bases; junction bases not matched to a gene: 15.

With respect to this clonotype: Sequence at one end of the junction differs from germline and may be a read error. DNA for the CDR3: TGTGCCAACAGCTTAGGACGGACTAGCATTACCACAACCTACGAGCAGTACTTC. Translation gives CANSLGRTSITTTYEQYF. The rearrangement uses TRBV11-2 and TRBJ2-4, with 8 bases identical to TRBD2. The J call may be incorrect, as the DNA end agrees better with TRBJ2-7. This CDR3 has 18 residues. Looked up from germline, CDR1 is SGHAT and CDR2 is FQNNGV.

V gene TRBV20-1 combines with J gene TRBJ1-1; tentatively, D is TRBD1 (5 bases). CDR1 is DFQATT and CDR2 is SNEGSKA in the germline V gene (reference sequence). Trimming took 6 bases from V and 6 from J, leaving 14 bases between them. The CDR3 has 12 residues. The CDR3 DNA follows: TGCAGTGCGAGCAGGGTAGCCCCTGAAGCTTTCTTT. Amino acid sequence: CSASRVAPEAFF.

The chain joins TRBV20-1 to TRBJ2-1; 9 bases fit TRBD1. Germline V gene lookup returns CDR1 DFQATT and CDR2 SNEGSKA (reference sequence). This CDR3 is 16 amino acids long. V was clipped by 6 bases and J by 4 bases; unmatched bases: 13. CDR3 protein: CSAKPGQGRGYNEQFF. For the CDR3, the DNA is TGCAGTGCCAAACCCGGACAGGGGAGGGGTTACAATGAGCAGTTCTTC.

A few counts support this clonotype. This rearrangement joins TRBV20-1 to TRBJ2-7, with a tentative D call TRBD1 (6 bases). With 3 bases removed from V and 2 bases from J, the gap between germline ends came to 14 bases. Germline assignment: CDR1 DFQATT and CDR2 SNEGSKA (reference sequence). The CDR3 totals 14 residues. The CDR3 DNA follows: TGCAGTGCTAGCCGAGGGGGTACTACCTACGAGCAGTACTTC. Translated: CSASRGGTTYEQYF.

This clonotype was recorded a few times. The CDR3 spells CASSQGTGTNEQFF. CDR3 bases: TGCGCCAGCAGCCAGGGGACAGGGACCAATGAGCAGTTCTTC. The genes are TRBV4-3 and TRBJ2-1; 9 bases match TRBD1. V lost 3 bases to trimming and J lost 6 bases; unmatched junction nucleotides: 3. Per the germline V gene, CDR1 is LGHNA and CDR2 is YSLEER. The CDR3 runs 14 residues.

This clonotype was detected a few times. The chain links TRBV20-1 to TRBJ2-7; a possible D gene is TRBD1 (5 bases). CDR3 length: 13 amino acids. Trimming took off 3 bases at V and 4 bases at J, with 13 bases between the two ends. The germline gives CDR1 DFQATT, CDR2 SNEGSKA (reference sequence). CDR3 DNA: TGCAGTGCTAGTCCTGGGGCGCGTTACGAGCAGTACTTC. Translation: CSASPGARYEQYF.

This clonotype was seen a handful of times. The junction does not match germline at one end; this may be a read error. The chain links TRBV24-1 to TRBJ2-1; the D is unclear. Germline V gene data show CDR1 as KGHDR and CDR2 as SFDVKD. This CDR3 is 14 amino acids long. The CDR3 DNA follows: TGTGCCACCAGTGACCCTGTTTCCTCCAATGAGCAGTTCTTC. Translated, it gives CATSDPVSSNEQFF.

On this clonotype itself: A read error may be the cause here, since a much bigger clone is one base away. The V gene is TRBV4-1, the J gene TRBJ2-5; D remains ambiguous. The V end was cut by 1 base, the J end by 11 bases, with 23 bases between. CDR1 MGHRA and CDR2 YSYEKL come from the germline V gene. The CDR3 is 16 residues long. The CDR3 spells CASSQVAKPGWDEQYF. CDR3 coding DNA: TGCGCCAGCAGCCAAGTCGCCAAGCCGGGTTGGGATGAGCAGTACTTC.

This chain connects TRBV15 to TRBJ1-2; 10 bases map to TRBD1. CDR1 is LNHNV, CDR2 YYDKDF, per germline (reference sequence). J was trimmed by 4 bases and V by 5 bases; bases with no gene match: 10. The CDR3 contains 16 residues. As DNA, the CDR3 is TGTGCCACCAGCCCCACACCGGGACAGGGGATCTATGGCTACACCTTC. Protein product: CATSPTPGQGIYGYTF.

This clonotype has a handful of counts. The rearrangement uses TRBV4-2 and TRBJ2-7, with D possibly being TRBD1 (5 bases). From germline, CDR1 is LGHNA and CDR2 YNFKEQ. The CDR3 loop spans 15 amino acids. V gave up 1 base and J gave up 3 bases, with 13 bases separating them. The CDR3 here is CASSQVRQGHYEQYF. CDR3 coding DNA: TGTGCCAGCAGCCAAGTTCGGCAGGGTCACTACGAGCAGTACTTC.